The next 5 T cell receptor beta chains were all read from a single sample in a study of graft-versus-host responses after intestinal transplantation. Some clones are missing from TCRdb's copy, which holds only in-frame ones; the method was immunoSEQ multiplex PCR. The sample records 80,000 to 95,000 clones, about 92% being singletons. These receptors lack a known antigen. Sample: unstimulated CD8+ T cells sorted from spleen or lymph node cells, taken before intestinal transplant. These receptor sequences come from a human donor who received an intestinal transplant.

This chain joins TRBV19 and TRBJ1-5; D possibly corresponds to TRBD1 (6 bases). The CDR3 is made up of 12 amino acids. V was trimmed by 7 bases and J by 9 bases, leaving 13 bases between them. CDR1 is LNHDA, CDR2 SQIVND, per germline (reference sequence). The CDR3 region has the DNA TGTGCCAGTACCTGGGGCAGGGGGCCCCAGCATTTT. This translates into CASTWGRGPQHF.

The chain employs TRBV11-2 and TRBJ2-7; D uncertain. V was clipped by 3 bases and J by 0 bases, with 9 bases between them. The CDR3 runs 14 residues. Germline CDR1 and CDR2: SGHAT and FQNNGV. The CDR3 DNA follows: TGTGCCAGCAGCTTGCGAGTCTCCTCCTACGAGCAGTACTTC. Protein product: CASSLRVSSYEQYF.

The chain has TRBV6-1 and TRBJ2-2; D call uncertain. The CDR3 contains 13 residues. V was pared by 10 bases and J by 0 bases, with 9 bases between. Germline assignment: CDR1 MNHNS and CDR2 SASEGT. This CDR3 reads CATSYANTGELFF. The CDR3 DNA sequence: TGTGCCACCTCGTATGCGAACACCGGGGAGCTGTTTTTT.

The rearrangement links TRBV4-1 to TRBJ2-7; the D is unclear. Germline V gives CDR1 MGHRA, CDR2 YSYEKL. V shed 1 base and J shed 5 bases, with 6 bases lying between them. CDR3 length equals 12 residues. The CDR3 DNA reads TGCGCCAGCAGCCAAGCCTCTAACGAGCAGTACTTC. Protein: CASSQASNEQYF.

The chain employs TRBV27 and TRBJ1-5, with TRBD1 matching over 10 bases. With 2 bases clipped from V and 2 bases from J, the junction kept 3 bases outside the gene matches. The germline V gene has CDR1 MNHEY and CDR2 SMNVEV (reference sequence). This CDR3 has 16 residues. CDR3: CASSLLGTGGNQPQHF. The CDR3 nucleotides read TGTGCCAGCAGTTTACTCGGGACAGGGGGCAATCAGCCCCAGCATTTT.